One TCR beta chain is described in this entry. This entry comes from a study of T cell changes during pregnancy in multiple sclerosis. Using immunoSEQ multiplex PCR, the repertoire was profiled, and TCRdb retains in-frame clones only, with some absent. The profile covers tens of thousands of clones, with about nine tenths appearing a single time and over 9% taken by the ten largest. The receptor was derived from a female donor with multiple sclerosis, enrolled in a pregnancy study. The starting material was CD8+ T cells from peripheral blood mononuclear cells, obtained in the third trimester of pregnancy.

The chain's CDR3 is CASSYSTGEGETQYF. CDR3 bases: TGTGCCAGCAGTTACTCGACGGGAGAGGGAGAGACCCAGTACTTC. This chain joins TRBV6-5 and TRBJ2-5; D is perhaps TRBD2 (6 bases). The V gene lost 0 bases and the J gene lost 4 bases, with 12 bases spanning the gap. Germline CDR1 MNHEY, CDR2 SVGAGI. CDR3 length: 15 residues.